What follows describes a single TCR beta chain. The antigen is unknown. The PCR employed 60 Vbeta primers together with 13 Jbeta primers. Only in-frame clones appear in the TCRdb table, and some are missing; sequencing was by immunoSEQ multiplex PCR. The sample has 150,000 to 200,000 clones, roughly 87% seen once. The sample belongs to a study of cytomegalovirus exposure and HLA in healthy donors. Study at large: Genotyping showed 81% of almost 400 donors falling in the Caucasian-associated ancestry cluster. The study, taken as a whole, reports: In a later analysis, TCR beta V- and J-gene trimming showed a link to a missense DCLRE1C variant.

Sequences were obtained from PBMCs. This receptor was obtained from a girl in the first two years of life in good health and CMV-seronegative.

The CDR3 nucleotides read TGTGCCAGCTCACCAGGTCCGGGACTACTATACAATGAGCAGTTCTTC. Amino acid sequence: CASSPGPGLLYNEQFF. The chain is built from TRBV18 and TRBJ2-1; TRBD2 agrees at 7 bases. Germline lookup yields CDR1 KGHSH and CDR2 LQKENI. CDR3 length: 16 residues. J gave up 4 bases and V 2 bases, and 8 bases lay outside the gene matches.